This record looks at one T cell receptor beta chain sequence and its context. Its antigen is still unknown. This specimen belongs to a study of cytomegalovirus exposure and HLA in healthy donors. About the study: Both the 120 validation repertoires and the approximately 700 first-cohort repertoires used the same platform, as reported by a later analysis.

The protocol was immunoSEQ multiplex PCR, while the TCRdb copy is restricted to in-frame clones and leaves out a portion. Among about 140,000 clones listed, 80% to 90% were seen once. With V trimmed by 2 bases and J by 8 bases, 7 bases remained unmatched. Germline V gives CDR1 SGHTA, CDR2 FQGTGA. The CDR3 consists of 17 residues. Study-level points and caveats: Accounts indicate the classifier identified cytomegalovirus status with strong specificity and sensitivity. The study recorded about 150 TCR beta chains that were cytomegalovirus-associated.

What was sequenced was PBMCs. The chain combines TRBV7-3 with TRBJ2-1; 15 bases fit TRBD2. The receptor was derived from a woman aged 25 to 39 in good health and CMV-seronegative. In nucleotides, the CDR3 is TGTGCCAGCAGCTTAGGACTAGCGGGGGGGCCGACCTATGAGCAGTTCTTC. Amino acids: CASSLGLAGGPTYEQFF.